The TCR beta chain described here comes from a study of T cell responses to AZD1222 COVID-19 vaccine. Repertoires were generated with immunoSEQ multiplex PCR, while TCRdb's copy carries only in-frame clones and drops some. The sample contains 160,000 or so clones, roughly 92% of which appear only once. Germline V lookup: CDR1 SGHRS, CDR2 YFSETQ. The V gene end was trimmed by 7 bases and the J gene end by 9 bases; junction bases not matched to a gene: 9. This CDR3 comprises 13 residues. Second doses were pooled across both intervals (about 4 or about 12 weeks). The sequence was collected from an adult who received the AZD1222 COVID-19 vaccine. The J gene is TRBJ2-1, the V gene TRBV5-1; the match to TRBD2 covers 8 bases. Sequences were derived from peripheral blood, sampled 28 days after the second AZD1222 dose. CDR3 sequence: CASGERELAEQFF. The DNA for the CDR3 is TGCGCCAGCGGAGAGCGGGAGTTGGCTGAGCAGTTCTTC.